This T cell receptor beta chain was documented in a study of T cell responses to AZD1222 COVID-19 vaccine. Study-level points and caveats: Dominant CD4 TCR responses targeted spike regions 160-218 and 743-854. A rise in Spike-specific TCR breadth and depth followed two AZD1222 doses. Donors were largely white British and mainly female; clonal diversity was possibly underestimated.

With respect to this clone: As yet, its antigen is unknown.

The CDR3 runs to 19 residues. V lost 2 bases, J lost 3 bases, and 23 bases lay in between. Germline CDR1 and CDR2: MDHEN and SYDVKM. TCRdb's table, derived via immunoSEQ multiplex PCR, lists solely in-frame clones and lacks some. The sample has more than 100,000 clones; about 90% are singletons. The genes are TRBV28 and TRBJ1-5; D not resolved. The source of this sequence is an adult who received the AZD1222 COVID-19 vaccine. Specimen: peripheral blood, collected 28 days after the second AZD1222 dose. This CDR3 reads CASSLPVGGGAWINQPQHF. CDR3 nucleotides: TGTGCCAGCAGTTTACCCGTCGGAGGCGGCGCATGGATCAATCAGCCCCAGCATTTT.